These 9 T cell receptor beta chains came from one sample sequenced in a study of blood T cell repertoires in COVID-19 (dated by TCRdb to about 2020). Receptors were amplified or captured by the immunoSEQ multiplex PCR assay. This immuneACCESS table, as held by TCRdb, lists in-frame sequences with V and J called but not all clones. Of the missing ones, under half trace to an unresolved V gene in checked studies; the others have no known cause. The table for this sample lists approximately 210,000 clones; approximately 84% of them were counted only once. 7.8% of the sample lies in the top ten. Sequenced: peripheral blood. Receptor source: a woman older than 75 with COVID-19, enrolled during active disease.

The chain joins TRBV29-1 to TRBJ2-1; D might be TRBD2 (7 bases). Trimming took off 7 bases at V and 4 bases at J, with 14 bases between the two ends. This CDR3 spans 13 amino acids. Looked up from germline, CDR1 is SQVTM and CDR2 is ANQGSEA. Here the CDR3 DNA reads TGCAGCGCAAGGGGGGGCAAATACAATGAGCAGTTCTTC. It yields the protein CSARGGKYNEQFF.

The V call is TRBV11-2, the J call TRBJ1-2; D call uncertain. The CDR3 is made up of 13 amino acids. Germline loops: CDR1 SGHAT, CDR2 FQNNGV. The V gene lost 6 bases and the J gene lost 4 bases, with 12 bases spanning the gap. The CDR3 here is CASSSGMAYGYTF. The CDR3 nucleotides read TGTGCCAGCAGTTCGGGGATGGCCTATGGCTACACCTTC.

The gene calls are TRBV27 and TRBJ1-6; 10 bases fit TRBD1. CDR3 length: 15 amino acids. V was pared by 6 bases and J by 11 bases, with 10 bases of the junction left unmatched. The germline CDR1 and CDR2 sequences are MNHEY and SMNVEV (reference sequence). The CDR3 spells CASRARQGARTPLHF. DNA of the CDR3: TGTGCCAGCAGGGCCCGACAGGGGGCTAGGACACCCCTCCACTTT.

The chain couples TRBV18 to TRBJ2-1; possible D gene TRBD2, 5 bases. CDR1 KGHSH and CDR2 LQKENI come from the germline V gene. The ends were cut back, 3 bases at V and 6 bases at J, with 15 bases in the middle. The CDR3 covers 15 residues. The CDR3 DNA reads TGTGCCAGCTCACCTAACGGGATCACCTCCAATGAGCAGTTCTTC. This sequence encodes CASSPNGITSNEQFF. Using reference TRBV18 and TRBJ2-1 for the parts outside the CDR3, the full variable domain is NAGVMQNPRHLVRRRGQEARLRCSPMKGHSHVYWYRQLPEEGLKFMVYLQKENIIDESGMPKERFSAEFPKEGPSILRIQQVVRGDSAAYFCASSPNGITSNEQFFGPGTRLTVL.

CDR3 residues: CASSGGPPGNTIYF. The CDR3 region has the DNA TGTGCCAGCAGCGGGGGGCCCCCTGGAAACACCATATATTTT. This chain joins TRBV9 and TRBJ1-3; TRBD1 might be the D (6 bases). The V and J ends lost 3 bases and 2 bases respectively, with 9 bases between them. There are 14 residues in the CDR3. Germline V CDR1 and CDR2: SGDLS, YYNGEE.

V and J are TRBV10-3 and TRBJ2-1, with D unresolved. CDR3 length: 14 residues. Germline-derived CDR1 and CDR2 are ENHRY and SYGVKD. V dropped 6 bases and J dropped 7 bases, with 16 bases sitting between them. CDR3 in amino acids: CAISPLERLNEQFF. CDR3 in DNA: TGTGCCATCAGCCCCCTCGAGAGGTTGAATGAGCAGTTCTTC.

This chain joins TRBV4-1 and TRBJ1-2; no definite D call. The CDR3 has 17 residues. V lost 1 base to trimming and J lost 8 bases, with 23 bases between them. The germline CDR1 and CDR2 sequences are MGHRA and YSYEKL. The CDR3 loop reads CASSQGTSFPASIGYTF. In nucleotides, the CDR3 is TGCGCCAGCAGCCAAGGAACGTCTTTCCCCGCCTCTATAGGCTACACCTTC.

This chain uses TRBV6-6 with TRBJ2-7; 11 positions match TRBD1. The V segment lost 1 base and the J segment 6 bases; nucleotides outside the gene matches: 8. CDR3 length: 16 amino acids. Per germline, CDR1 MNHNY and CDR2 SVGAGI (reference sequence). The CDR3 coding sequence is TGTGCCAGCAGTTACTTTTCCGGGACAGGGGGTTCCGAGCAGTACTTC. This encodes CASSYFSGTGGSEQYF.

V is TRBV19 and J is TRBJ2-7; TRBD2 is a possible D gene (5 bases). Trimming removed 2 bases from V and 6 bases from J, with 17 bases in between. The CDR3 consists of 15 residues. Per germline, CDR1 LNHDA and CDR2 SQIVND (reference sequence). The CDR3 is CASSISRSRGSEQYF. In nucleotides, the CDR3 is TGTGCCAGTAGTATAAGTAGGTCCCGAGGGAGCGAGCAGTACTTC.